The 23 T cell receptor beta chains given below trace back to one sample, sequenced in a study of OX40 agonist ivuxolimab in advanced cancers. Measured with immunoSEQ multiplex PCR; TCRdb has only the in-frame clones, and not every one. Among some 83,000 clones listed, roughly 89% were seen once. Material: CD4+ or CD8+ T cells sorted from blood, obtained in a trial of the OX40 agonist ivuxolimab. The receptors here all came from an adult with an advanced solid tumor such as melanoma, head and neck, liver or kidney cancer.

The rearrangement links TRBV28 to TRBJ2-7, with D perhaps TRBD2 (6 bases). V shed 5 bases and J shed 0 bases, with 17 bases lying between them. Germline V gene lookup returns CDR1 MDHEN and CDR2 SYDVKM. The CDR3 contains 16 residues. The CDR3 here is CASSAAGTPSSYEQYF. DNA of the CDR3: TGTGCCAGCAGTGCTGCAGGGACTCCCAGCTCCTACGAGCAGTACTTC.

V and J are TRBV5-1 and TRBJ2-1; 8 bases map to TRBD2. Germline V gene sequence: CDR1 SGHRS, CDR2 YFSETQ. After removal of 1 base from V and 8 bases from J, the junction contained 8 bases not matched to a gene. The CDR3 is 15 amino acids. The CDR3 sequence: CASSLWNGRADEQFF. The CDR3 DNA reads TGCGCCAGCAGCTTGTGGAACGGGAGGGCCGATGAGCAGTTCTTC.

V gene TRBV6-1 combines with J gene TRBJ1-6; 9 nucleotides match TRBD1. The germline gives CDR1 MNHNS, CDR2 SASEGT. The V segment lost 6 bases and the J segment 2 bases; nucleotides outside the gene matches: 2. The CDR3 is 15 residues long. CDR3 nucleotide sequence: TGTGCCAGCAGGGGACAGGGCCCCTATAATTCACCCCTCCACTTT. Translating gives CASRGQGPYNSPLHF.

The chain joins TRBV30 to TRBJ2-7, with no clear D. Trimming stripped 4 bases from V and 0 bases from J, with 13 bases between. CDR1 and CDR2 from the germline V gene are GTSNPN and SVGIG (reference sequence). The CDR3 loop spans 14 amino acids. In DNA form, the CDR3 reads TGTGCCTGGACCCTCGGTGATACCTCCTACGAGCAGTACTTC. Its protein product is CAWTLGDTSYEQYF.

J is TRBJ2-4 and V is TRBV28; weak D call: TRBD1 (5 bases). This CDR3 is 12 amino acids long. V was pared by 10 bases and J by 6 bases, with 13 bases between. Germline loops: CDR1 MDHEN, CDR2 SYDVKM. DNA for the CDR3: TGTGCCACCAACTCAGGGCTAAACATTCAGTACTTC. This sequence encodes CATNSGLNIQYF. Full variable domain (rest looked up from reference TRBV28 and TRBJ2-4): DVKVTQSSRYLVKRTGEKVFLECVQDMDHENMFWYRQDPGLGLRLIYFSYDVKMKEKGDIPEGYSVSREKKERFSLILESASTNQTSMYLCATNSGLNIQYFGAGTRLSVL.

This chain joins TRBV9 and TRBJ2-1, with 7 nucleotides matching TRBD2. This CDR3 contains 13 residues. Germline V lookup: CDR1 SGDLS, CDR2 YYNGEE. V dropped 0 bases and J dropped 8; count of bases not matched to a gene: 2. The CDR3 DNA sequence: TGTGCCAGCAGCGTAGAGGGGAGGGATGAGCAGTTCTTC. Residues: CASSVEGRDEQFF.

This rearrangement joins TRBV28 to TRBJ1-1; TRBD1 might be the D (6 bases). This CDR3 has 14 amino acids. The V gene lost 4 bases and the J gene lost 0 bases, with 9 bases spanning the gap. Germline lookup yields CDR1 MDHEN and CDR2 SYDVKM. The chain's CDR3 is CASSSQGLNTEAFF. In DNA form, the CDR3 reads TGTGCCAGCAGTTCGCAGGGGTTGAACACTGAAGCTTTCTTT.

V and J are TRBV15 and TRBJ2-1, with D possibly being TRBD1 or TRBD2 (5 bases each). The V and J ends lost 0 bases and 3 bases respectively, with 24 bases between them. This CDR3 comprises 20 residues. Germline V lookup: CDR1 LNHNV, CDR2 YYDKDF (reference sequence). The CDR3 DNA follows: TGTGCCACCAGCAGAGATTATGGGGCGGAGGAGTTTTATGGCTACAATGAGCAGTTCTTC. Translation: CATSRDYGAEEFYGYNEQFF.

The rearrangement uses TRBV29-1 and TRBJ2-3; the D is unclear. CDR3 size: 12 residues. Germline CDR1 SQVTM, CDR2 ANQGSEA. V was pared by 1 base and J by 2 bases, with 4 bases between. For the CDR3, the DNA is TGCAGCGTTGAAGGGAACACAGATACGCAGTATTTT. It is translated as CSVEGNTDTQYF.

The V and J genes are TRBV4-3 and TRBJ1-1; D gene uncertain. Trimming removed 4 bases from V and 5 bases from J, with 17 bases in between. Germline V gene data show CDR1 as LGHNA and CDR2 as YSLEER. There are 15 residues in the CDR3. CDR3 DNA sequence: TGCGCCAGCAGCCTCCTTGAGGTCGGAAAGACTGAAGCTTTCTTT. As protein: CASSLLEVGKTEAFF.

The J gene is TRBJ1-2, the V gene TRBV2; a weak D match, TRBD1 (6 bases). Deletions cut 3 bases from V and 0 bases from J, with 14 bases between. Germline V gives CDR1 SNHLY, CDR2 FYNNEI. The CDR3 contains 16 residues. CDR3 bases: TGTGCCAGCAGTGATCTACGACAGGCAGCTAACTATGGCTACACCTTC. Its protein is CASSDLRQAANYGYTF. Full variable domain (outside the CDR3, taken from reference TRBV2 and TRBJ1-2): EPEVTQTPSHQVTQMGQEVILRCVPISNHLYFYWYRQILGQKVEFLVSFYNNEISEKSEIFDDQFSVERPDGSNFTLKIRSTKLEDSAMYFCASSDLRQAANYGYTFGSGTRLTVV.

The chain uses TRBV6-5 and TRBJ1-2; no reliable D call. Per germline, CDR1 MNHEY and CDR2 SVGAGI. V was cut by 4 bases and J by 4 bases, with 4 bases left in between. The CDR3 loop spans 11 amino acids. The DNA for the CDR3 is TGTGCCAGCAGTTCGGGCTATGGCTACACCTTC. It is translated as CASSSGYGYTF.

The chain carries TRBV6-5 and TRBJ2-1; TRBD2 aligns across 7 bases. CDR1 and CDR2 (germline): MNHEY, SVGAGI. The CDR3 covers 16 residues. V was clipped by 0 bases and J by 7 bases; unmatched bases: 9. The DNA for the CDR3 is TGTGCCAGCAGTTACTCTGCGGGAGAGGTGAGGAATGAGCAGTTCTTC. Translated: CASSYSAGEVRNEQFF.

V and J are TRBV28 and TRBJ1-6; 7 bases match TRBD1. Germline CDR1 MDHEN, CDR2 SYDVKM. Trimming at V came to 2 bases and at J to 7 bases, leaving 5 bases not matched to a gene. This CDR3 has 15 amino acids. DNA for the CDR3: TGTGCCAGCAGTTTACCACAGACAGGGAATTCACCCCTCCACTTT. It encodes CASSLPQTGNSPLHF.

CDR3 protein: CASSLTSAGLNSPLHF. DNA for the CDR3: TGTGCCAGCAGCTTAACGTCAGCAGGCCTCAATTCACCCCTCCACTTT. This chain links TRBV7-9 with TRBJ1-6; D is unclear. Deletions cut 2 bases from V and 7 bases from J, with 15 bases between. The CDR3 runs to 16 residues. Per germline, CDR1 SEHNR and CDR2 FQNEAQ (reference sequence).

This clone was seen only once. V is TRBV28 and J is TRBJ2-1; 7 bases fit TRBD2. This CDR3 region has 13 residues. Germline assignment: CDR1 MDHEN and CDR2 SYDVKM. V gave up 7 bases and J gave up 6 bases; unmatched junction bases: 6. CDR3 in amino acids: CASTAGESNEQFF. The CDR3 bases are TGTGCCAGCACTGCGGGGGAGTCCAATGAGCAGTTCTTC.

The J gene is TRBJ1-5, the V gene TRBV27, with unresolved D. CDR1 is MNHEY and CDR2 is SMNVEV in the germline V gene (reference sequence). The CDR3 consists of 16 residues. V gave up 5 bases and J gave up 4 bases, with 18 bases separating them. The CDR3 sequence is CASSPSVGEVNQPQHF. The CDR3 DNA sequence: TGTGCCAGCAGTCCAAGTGTTGGGGAGGTGAATCAGCCCCAGCATTTT.

The chain has TRBV29-1 and TRBJ2-3; 10 bases agree with TRBD1. CDR1 is SQVTM and CDR2 is ANQGSEA in the germline V gene. The CDR3 runs 13 residues. With V trimmed by 7 bases and J by 3 bases, 4 bases remained unmatched. The CDR3 reads CSGGTGETDTQYF. CDR3 DNA sequence: TGCAGCGGGGGGACAGGGGAAACAGATACGCAGTATTTT.

The chain uses TRBV4-2 and TRBJ2-3, with D uncertain. This CDR3 has 14 amino acids. The V end lost 1 base, the J end lost 2 bases, and 7 bases lay between the germline ends. CDR1 and CDR2 from the germline V gene are LGHNA and YNFKEQ. CDR3 loop: CASSQASVTDTQYF. In DNA, the CDR3 is TGTGCCAGCAGCCAAGCGTCTGTCACAGATACGCAGTATTTT.

The genes are TRBV6-5 and TRBJ1-5; D gene unclear. Trimming removed 0 bases at V and 4 bases at J, with 7 bases between. The CDR3 contains 14 residues. Germline CDR1 reads MNHEY; CDR2 reads SVGAGI. The CDR3 region is CASSYSSWNQPQHF. The CDR3 DNA follows: TGTGCCAGCAGTTACTCTTCCTGGAATCAGCCCCAGCATTTT.

This clone was picked up one time. The chain links TRBV6-5 to TRBJ2-1, with TRBD2 identical over 9 bases. The junction had 3 bases not matched to a gene; V was cut back by 6 bases and J by 0 bases. CDR1 is MNHEY and CDR2 is SVGAGI in the germline V gene. CDR3 size: 15 residues. The CDR3 region is CASSFSGGSYNEQFF. The CDR3 DNA reads TGTGCCAGCAGCTTTAGCGGGGGCTCCTACAATGAGCAGTTCTTC.

The CDR3 loop reads CASSQSGGSNQPQHF. The CDR3 nucleotides are TGTGCCAGCAGCCAATCCGGGGGTAGCAATCAGCCCCAGCATTTT. The chain uses TRBV16 and TRBJ1-5; weak D call: TRBD1 (5 bases). Trimming pared 0 bases from V and 0 bases from J, leaving 6 bases between. CDR3 length: 15 amino acids. Germline loops: CDR1 KGHSY, CDR2 FQNENV. Drawing the rest from reference TRBV16 and TRBJ1-5, the complete variable domain is GEEVAQTPKHLVRGEGQKAKLYCAPIKGHSYVFWYQQVLKNEFKFLISFQNENVFDETGMPKERFSAKCLPNSPCSLEIQATKLEDSAVYFCASSQSGGSNQPQHFGDGTRLSIL.

V usage is TRBV5-8 and J usage is TRBJ2-1, with 14 bases fitting TRBD2. This CDR3 region has 19 residues. Germline-derived CDR1 and CDR2 are SGHTS and YDEGEE. The V gene end was trimmed by 2 bases and the J gene end by 2 bases; junction bases not matched to a gene: 9. This CDR3 reads CASSFRLAGGQVTYNEQFF. Here the CDR3 DNA reads TGTGCCAGCAGCTTTCGACTAGCGGGGGGGCAAGTCACCTACAATGAGCAGTTCTTC.